Following are 24 T cell receptor beta chains from one sample sequenced in a study of preoperative IRX-2 immunotherapy in early breast cancer (dated by TCRdb to between 2018 and 2021). Libraries were made using the immunoSEQ multiplex PCR assay. TCRdb's version of the immuneACCESS table is confined to in-frame rearrangements and falls short of the full clone set. An unresolved V gene accounts for under half of the shortfall where checked; the remainder is of unknown origin. This sample is represented by around 95,000 clones; 86% of them were singletons. The ten largest clones add up to roughly 2% of the sample. The sample's treatment or condition, from its label and the paper: preoperative locoregional IRX-2 cytokine immunotherapy. The material sequenced was tumor tissue, taken after IRX-2 immunotherapy. These receptors were obtained from a human donor with breast cancer.

The gene calls are TRBV11-3 and TRBJ2-7; tentatively, D is TRBD1 or TRBD2 (6 bases each). The V end lost 7 bases, the J end lost 5 bases, and 18 bases lay between the germline ends. CDR3 length: 14 amino acids. Germline V gives CDR1 SGHNT, CDR2 YENEEA. The CDR3 region is CASMPYGGHNEQYF. The CDR3 nucleotides are TGTGCCAGCATGCCATACGGGGGCCACAACGAGCAGTACTTC.

This CDR3 reads CASSLQGLTYEQYF. The CDR3 DNA follows: TGTGCCAGCAGTTTGCAGGGCCTGACCTACGAGCAGTACTTC. The chain uses TRBV28 and TRBJ2-7; D is possibly TRBD1 (5 bases). CDR1 and CDR2 from the germline V gene are MDHEN and SYDVKM. The CDR3 contains 14 residues. The V end was cut by 3 bases, the J end by 2 bases, with 11 bases between.

This chain uses TRBV5-1 with TRBJ1-1; perhaps TRBD1 as D (5 bases). V lost 2 bases, J lost 7 bases, and 15 bases lay in between. Germline V gene sequence: CDR1 SGHRS, CDR2 YFSETQ. The CDR3 extends over 14 amino acids. The CDR3: CASSFTGLKSEAFF. The CDR3 DNA reads TGCGCCAGCAGCTTTACGGGACTCAAAAGTGAAGCTTTCTTT.

The chain couples TRBV10-1 to TRBJ2-7; D call uncertain. Germline V CDR1 and CDR2: WNHNN, SYGVQD (reference sequence). Trimming stripped 0 bases from V and 6 bases from J, with 12 bases between. The CDR3 totals 14 residues. The CDR3 region is CASSESSSVSEQYF. CDR3 bases: TGCGCCAGCAGTGAGTCGTCCTCTGTCAGCGAGCAGTACTTC.

The chain is built from TRBV1 and TRBJ2-1; the tabulated D call, TRBD1, remains unverified against the DNA. TRBV1 is described as a pseudogene. This CDR3 spans 17 amino acids. The CDR3 here is CASSQEGARFSYNEQFF. The DNA for the CDR3 is TGCGCCAGCAGCCAAGAGGGGGCCCGATTCTCCTACAATGAGCAGTTCTTC.

The chain uses TRBV6-7 and TRBJ2-2; D gene unclear. TRBV6-7 is marked as an open reading frame, function uncertain. Trimming took 6 bases from V and 7 from J, leaving 9 bases between them. The CDR3 is 12 amino acids. The CDR3 sequence is CASRPERGELFF. The CDR3 coding sequence is TGTGCCAGCAGGCCGGAGCGCGGGGAGCTGTTTTTT.

The rearrangement links TRBV10-2 to TRBJ1-3, with D hard to call. The CDR3 extends over 15 amino acids. The germline CDR1 and CDR2 sequences are WSHSY and SAAADI. Trimming removed 1 base from V and 0 bases from J, with 7 bases in between. Here the CDR3 reads CASSEFRSSGNTIYF. The CDR3 region has the DNA TGCGCCAGCAGTGAGTTCAGATCCTCTGGAAACACCATATATTTT.

The V call is TRBV6-8, the J call TRBJ1-2, with D perhaps TRBD1 (6 bases). CDR1 and CDR2 (germline): MNHGY, SAAAGT. The CDR3 has 18 amino acids. The V and J ends lost 5 bases and 3 bases respectively, with 25 bases between them. This chain's CDR3 is CASSQSGTQTWAHYGYTF. The CDR3 DNA reads TGTGCCAGCAGTCAATCCGGGACACAAACGTGGGCGCACTATGGCTACACCTTC.

On this clone itself: Germline and junction disagree at one end, which may indicate a read error. The CDR3 sequence is CAISFGLAGGSDTQYF. CDR3 coding DNA: TGTGCCATCAGTTTCGGACTAGCGGGGGGATCAGATACGCAGTATTTT. The chain couples TRBV6-8 to TRBJ2-3; 14 bases are a match to TRBD2. The CDR3 totals 16 residues. Germline V gene lookup returns CDR1 MNHGY and CDR2 SAAAGT.

The chain couples TRBV5-1 to TRBJ2-7; 8 bases match TRBD2. V lost 0 bases and J lost 5; bases outside the gene matches: 25. Germline V gene sequence: CDR1 SGHRS, CDR2 YFSETQ. This CDR3 has 21 residues. Here the CDR3 DNA reads TGCGCCAGCAGCTTGGCCGCGTGGGATGAAGCGGGAGCAATTCGGTCCCACGAGCAGTACTTC. Amino acid sequence: CASSLAAWDEAGAIRSHEQYF.

The chain joins TRBV6-7 to TRBJ1-2, with D hard to call. TRBV6-7 is designated an ORF whose function remains uncertain. This CDR3 contains 14 residues. Deletions cut 7 bases from V and 0 bases from J, with 12 bases between. The CDR3 is CASTRQAANYGYTF. The CDR3 DNA reads TGTGCCAGCACGAGACAAGCCGCTAACTATGGCTACACCTTC.

The chain couples TRBV11-1 to TRBJ2-7; TRBD2 matches at 14 bases. CDR3 size: 19 residues. The ends lost 5 bases at V and 2 bases at J; junction bases unmatched: 14. Per germline, CDR1 SGHAT and CDR2 FQDESV (reference sequence). The CDR3: CASSARWGLAGEWAYEQYF. CDR3 bases: TGTGCCAGCAGCGCAAGGTGGGGACTAGCGGGGGAATGGGCCTACGAGCAGTACTTC.

The chain carries TRBV30 and TRBJ1-2; TRBD1 might be the D (6 bases). Germline V lookup: CDR1 GTSNPN, CDR2 SVGIG (reference sequence). V lost 1 base and J 3 bases, leaving 9 bases between the germline ends. The CDR3 totals 13 residues. This CDR3 reads CAWSGGPDYGYTF. Here the CDR3 DNA reads TGTGCCTGGAGTGGGGGGCCTGACTATGGCTACACCTTC.

The chain is built from TRBV30 and TRBJ2-2; possibly TRBD2 for D (6 bases). Trimming took 1 base from V and 4 from J, leaving 7 bases between them. The CDR3 contains 13 residues. Per germline, CDR1 GTSNPN and CDR2 SVGIG (reference sequence). In DNA form, the CDR3 reads TGTGCCTGGAGTGCTAGCGTCACCGGGGAGCTGTTTTTT. Translated, it gives CAWSASVTGELFF.

The chain couples TRBV18 to TRBJ2-4, with 8 bases aligning to TRBD2. The germline CDR1 and CDR2 sequences are KGHSH and LQKENI. The V and J ends lost 2 bases and 10 bases, in that order; junction bases with no gene match: 7. The CDR3 extends over 14 amino acids. This chain's CDR3 is CASSPSVSGMIQYF. CDR3 bases: TGTGCCAGCTCACCAAGTGTTAGCGGGATGATTCAGTACTTC.

The gene calls are TRBV5-1 and TRBJ2-5; 8 nucleotides align to TRBD2. The CDR3 totals 16 residues. Germline V gene lookup returns CDR1 SGHRS and CDR2 YFSETQ. The V gene end was trimmed by 0 bases and the J gene end by 2 bases; junction bases not matched to a gene: 6. CDR3 residues: CASSLAGVAGQETQYF. The CDR3 coding sequence is TGCGCCAGCAGCTTGGCCGGGGTAGCGGGACAAGAGACCCAGTACTTC.

The gene calls are TRBV19 and TRBJ2-7; the match to TRBD1 covers 10 bases. This CDR3 has 15 amino acids. V shed 9 bases, J shed 2 bases, and the junction held 10 bases outside the gene matches. Germline-derived CDR1 and CDR2 are LNHDA and SQIVND (reference sequence). The CDR3 nucleotides are TGTGCCAGCAGAAGACAGGGGGCTACGCCCTACGAGCAGTACTTC. Translation: CASRRQGATPYEQYF.

The chain recombines TRBV29-1 with TRBJ1-2, with D hard to call. Trimming left V 4 bases short and J 3 bases short, with 12 bases between. The length of the CDR3 is 13 residues. Germline V lookup: CDR1 SQVTM, CDR2 ANQGSEA. The CDR3 sequence: CSVVGSVDYGYTF. CDR3 DNA: TGCAGCGTTGTCGGGTCGGTGGACTATGGCTACACCTTC.

The genes are TRBV7-6 and TRBJ2-7; possible D gene TRBD2, 6 bases. Trimming removed 4 bases from V and 0 bases from J, with 10 bases in between. Germline V CDR1 and CDR2: SGHVS, FNYEAQ. The CDR3 sequence is 14 residues long. The CDR3 region is CASSWGEGSYEQYF. CDR3 sequence (DNA): TGTGCCAGCAGCTGGGGGGAAGGCTCCTACGAGCAGTACTTC.

In DNA form, the CDR3 reads TGTGCCAGCAGTCAGGGGAGGTATGGCTACACCTTC. Translation gives CASSQGRYGYTF. The V call is TRBV25-1, the J call TRBJ1-2, with D possibly TRBD1 on 6 matching bases. Per the germline V gene, CDR1 is MGHDK and CDR2 is SYGVNS. V shed 5 bases and J shed 5 bases, with 9 bases lying between them. The CDR3 loop spans 12 amino acids.

The rearrangement uses TRBV6-1 and TRBJ1-3; TRBD1 matches 10 bases. Germline CDR1 is MNHNS and CDR2 is SASEGT. The CDR3 is made up of 15 amino acids. J gave up 4 bases and V 2 bases, and 2 bases lay outside the gene matches. In DNA, the CDR3 is TGTGCCAGCAGTGAAAGGACAGGGGGAGGAAACACCATATATTTT. Translated: CASSERTGGGNTIYF.

This chain links TRBV7-6 with TRBJ2-1; 14 positions agree with TRBD2. Germline trimming cut 5 bases from V and 8 bases from J; bases unmatched to any gene: 5. This CDR3 has 15 residues. Looked up from germline, CDR1 is SGHVS and CDR2 is FNYEAQ. The CDR3 nucleotides are TGTGCCAGCAGCCAGACTAGCGGGAGGGGAGATGAGCAGTTCTTC. Amino acids: CASSQTSGRGDEQFF. The full variable domain, completed using reference TRBV7-6 and TRBJ2-1, is GAGVSQSPRYKVTKRGQDVALRCDPISGHVSLYWYRQALGQGPEFLTYFNYEAQQDKSGLPNDRFSAERPEGSISTLTIQRTEQRDSAMYRCASSQTSGRGDEQFFGPGTRLTVL.

This clone was detected only a few times. V usage is TRBV11-3 and J usage is TRBJ1-5; unclear D gene. This CDR3 spans 15 amino acids. Trimming took 8 bases from V and 2 from J, leaving 16 bases between them. Germline loops: CDR1 SGHNT, CDR2 YENEEA. As DNA, the CDR3 is TGTGCCAGCTCCTCGGGGAATATGCGCAATCAGCCCCAGCATTTT. Its translation is CASSSGNMRNQPQHF.

This clone was observed a single time. The chain uses TRBV5-1 and TRBJ2-2, with a weak D call TRBD2 (5 bases). Germline-derived CDR1 and CDR2 are SGHRS and YFSETQ. This CDR3 is built from 15 residues. Trimming took 4 bases from V and 0 from J, leaving 10 bases between them. The CDR3 reads CASSQEGTNTGELFF. The CDR3 nucleotides are TGCGCCAGCAGCCAAGAGGGCACGAACACCGGGGAGCTGTTTTTT.